This T cell receptor beta chain emerged from a study of T cell clonotyping in hematopoietic cell transplantation. This clone came up once. Its antigen is unidentified. Points from the study as a whole: Higher Inverse Simpson Index values in graft donor and pretransplant recipient predicted broader posttransplant TCR diversity. Without cell sorting, CD4 versus CD8 contributions remain unresolved. After transplant, recipient diversity fell while pathologically expanded clonotypes grew through day 180. At the given depth, recipient repertoires were over 95% de novo clonotypes.

V lost 2 bases to trimming and J lost 3 bases, with 14 bases between them. Germline-derived CDR1 and CDR2 are LNHDA and SQIVND (reference sequence). The CDR3 length is 15 residues. Here immunoSEQ multiplex PCR was the method, and the copy in TCRdb shows in-frame clones only, minus some. This table holds fewer than 40,000 clones, over 70% found once. This chain connects TRBV19 to TRBJ2-7; a possible D gene is TRBD1 (5 bases). Sequencing was done on a sample of peripheral blood mononuclear cells. The clonotype originates from a woman aged 40-49 years in good health. Some clones in this sample may be carry-over from other donors' samples. The CDR3 DNA is TGTGCCAGTAGTATAAGTTCCGGACAAGGCTACGAGCAGTACTTC. Its translation is CASSISSGQGYEQYF.